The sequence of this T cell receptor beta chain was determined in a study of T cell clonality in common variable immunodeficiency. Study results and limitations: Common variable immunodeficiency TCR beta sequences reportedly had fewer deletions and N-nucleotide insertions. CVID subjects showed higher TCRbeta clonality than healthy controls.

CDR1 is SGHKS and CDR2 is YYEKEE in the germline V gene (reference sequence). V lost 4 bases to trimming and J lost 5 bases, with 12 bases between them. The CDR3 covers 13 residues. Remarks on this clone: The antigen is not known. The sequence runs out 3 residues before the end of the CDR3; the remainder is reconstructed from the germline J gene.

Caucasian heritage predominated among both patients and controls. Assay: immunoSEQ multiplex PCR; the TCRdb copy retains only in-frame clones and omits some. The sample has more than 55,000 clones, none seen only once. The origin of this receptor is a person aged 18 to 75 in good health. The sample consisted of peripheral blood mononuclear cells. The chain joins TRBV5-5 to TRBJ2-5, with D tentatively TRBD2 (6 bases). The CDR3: CASSPWDFETQYF. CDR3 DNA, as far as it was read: TGTGCCAGCAGCCCCTGGGACTTTGAGACC.